These 18 T cell receptor beta chains were sequenced from one sample in a study of blood T cell repertoires in COVID-19. Profiling relied on immunoSEQ multiplex PCR, and the TCRdb table lists in-frame clones only, not all of them. The sample records roughly 410,000 clones, around nine tenths being singletons. Sequences were obtained from peripheral blood. These receptors all stem from a woman aged 35 to 49 with COVID-19, enrolled during active disease.

This rearrangement joins TRBV18 to TRBJ1-1; the match to TRBD1 covers 7 bases. V dropped 3 bases and J dropped 0; count of bases not matched to a gene: 4. In germline, CDR1 is KGHSH, CDR2 LQKENI. The CDR3 runs to 15 residues. The CDR3 coding sequence is TGTGCCAGCTCACCCTGGGACAGAATGAACACTGAAGCTTTCTTT. It codes for CASSPWDRMNTEAFF.

Details on this clone: Additional DNA sequences in this sample encode the identical CDR3. J is TRBJ2-2 and V is TRBV5-1; 7 bases are shared with TRBD1. After removal of 0 bases from V and 1 base from J, the junction contained 0 bases not matched to a gene. The CDR3 is made up of 15 amino acids. CDR1 SGHRS and CDR2 YFSETQ come from the germline V gene. CDR3 DNA: TGCGCCAGCAGCTTGGACAGGGGGAACACCGGGGAGCTGTTTTTT. This encodes CASSLDRGNTGELFF.

The V and J genes are TRBV2 and TRBJ2-2, with TRBD1 matching 12 bases. V was clipped by 6 bases and J by 5 bases; unmatched bases: 7. CDR1 and CDR2 from the germline V gene are SNHLY and FYNNEI. The CDR3 totals 16 residues. This chain's CDR3 is CASRPGQGAMTGELFF. CDR3 sequence (DNA): TGTGCCAGCAGGCCGGGACAGGGGGCGATGACCGGGGAGCTGTTTTTT.

This rearrangement joins TRBV14 to TRBJ1-1; D unclear. Per the germline V gene, CDR1 is SGHDN and CDR2 is FVKESK. CDR3 size: 13 residues. V was shortened by 4 bases and J by 0 bases, with 6 bases between the two germline ends. CDR3 DNA sequence: TGTGCCAGCAGCCCCCGTATGAACACTGAAGCTTTCTTT. Translating gives CASSPRMNTEAFF.

V usage is TRBV20-1 and J usage is TRBJ2-2, with D possibly matching TRBD2 (5 bases). CDR1 DFQATT and CDR2 SNEGSKA come from the germline V gene (reference sequence). V was cut by 5 bases and J by 10 bases, with 8 bases left in between. The CDR3 length is 10 residues. CDR3: CSASREELFF. For the CDR3, the DNA is TGCAGTGCTTCCCGGGAGGAGCTGTTTTTT.

The V gene is TRBV19, the J gene TRBJ2-1; 10 positions agree with TRBD1. The germline CDR1 and CDR2 sequences are LNHDA and SQIVND (reference sequence). With 5 bases clipped from V and 7 bases from J, the junction kept 8 bases outside the gene matches. This CDR3 has 15 amino acids. The CDR3 nucleotides read TGTGCCAGTAGTTTACGGGACAGGGGTTTGAATGAGCAGTTCTTC. This sequence encodes CASSLRDRGLNEQFF.

The chain has TRBV28 and TRBJ2-7; TRBD1 aligns across 9 bases. This CDR3 region has 14 residues. The V gene's germline CDR1 is MDHEN and CDR2 SYDVKM. The J segment lost 5 bases and the V segment lost 6 bases, leaving 8 bases of the junction unmatched. The CDR3: CASSPGQGTDEQYF. The CDR3 coding sequence is TGTGCCAGCAGCCCGGGACAGGGAACCGACGAGCAGTACTTC.

The chain is built from TRBV7-9 and TRBJ2-1; 10 bases are shared with TRBD1. This CDR3 has 15 amino acids. Germline V gives CDR1 SEHNR, CDR2 FQNEAQ (reference sequence). V shed 2 bases, J shed 6 bases, and the junction held 4 bases outside the gene matches. DNA of the CDR3: TGTGCCAGCAGCTTATCGGGACAGGGGTCCAATGAGCAGTTCTTC. Encoded protein: CASSLSGQGSNEQFF.

The chain links TRBV7-2 to TRBJ1-2; maybe TRBD1 (5 bases). Germline CDR1 is SGHTA and CDR2 is FQGNSA. The length of the CDR3 is 15 residues. V was trimmed by 5 bases and J by 2 bases, leaving 15 bases between them. CDR3 coding DNA: TGTGCCAGCAGCCCTACAGTAGGGGCCAACTATGGCTACACCTTC. This codes for CASSPTVGANYGYTF.

The V and J genes are TRBV5-4 and TRBJ2-7; 8 bases are a match to TRBD1. The germline CDR1 and CDR2 sequences are SGHNT and YYREEE (reference sequence). This CDR3 has 16 amino acids. The trim removed 4 bases at V and 1 base at J, leaving 10 bases unmatched. The CDR3 nucleotides are TGTGCCAGCAGCATCCCAGGGGGCGCGGGGTCCTACGAGCAGTACTTC. As protein: CASSIPGGAGSYEQYF.

The chain has TRBV7-2 and TRBJ1-1, with TRBD1 identical over 7 bases. The CDR3 length is 18 residues. The ends lost 1 base at V and 5 bases at J; junction bases unmatched: 16. Germline CDR1 SGHTA, CDR2 FQGNSA. CDR3 protein: CASSLVLVAAGGRTEAFF. The CDR3 DNA follows: TGTGCCAGCAGCTTAGTCTTAGTTGCGGCAGGGGGTCGTACTGAAGCTTTCTTT. The whole variable domain, filled in from reference TRBV7-2 and TRBJ1-1, reads GAGVSQSPSNKVTEKGKDVELRCDPISGHTALYWYRQSLGQGLEFLIYFQGNSAPDKSGLPSDRFSAERTGGSVSTLTIQRTQQEDSAVYLCASSLVLVAAGGRTEAFFGQGTRLTVV.

The chain employs TRBV7-9 and TRBJ1-1; D not resolved. V was shortened by 0 bases and J by 1 base, with 6 bases between the two germline ends. The CDR3 contains 14 residues. Germline V gene sequence: CDR1 SEHNR, CDR2 FQNEAQ (reference sequence). Written as DNA, the CDR3 is TGTGCCAGCAGCTTAGCAGGAGCGAACACTGAAGCTTTCTTT. It encodes CASSLAGANTEAFF.

The J gene is TRBJ2-7, the V gene TRBV28; TRBD1 aligns across 7 bases. Germline CDR1 is MDHEN and CDR2 is SYDVKM. The CDR3 contains 14 residues. With V trimmed by 4 bases and J by 7 bases, 10 bases remained unmatched. As DNA, the CDR3 is TGTGCCAGCAGTTCTGGGACAGTCCTACGGGAGCAGTACTTC. Protein: CASSSGTVLREQYF.

J is TRBJ1-1 and V is TRBV28; no reliable D call. The CDR3 has 13 amino acids. Germline assignment: CDR1 MDHEN and CDR2 SYDVKM. The ends were cut back, 5 bases at V and 4 bases at J, with 11 bases in the middle. CDR3 in DNA: TGTGCCAGCAGTCTACCGATTCTCACTGAAGCTTTCTTT. Its protein is CASSLPILTEAFF.

The chain couples TRBV19 to TRBJ1-5; the D is unclear. This CDR3 is built from 15 residues. The V end lost 6 bases, the J end lost 0 bases, and 12 bases lay between the germline ends. Per the germline V gene, CDR1 is LNHDA and CDR2 is SQIVND (reference sequence). In nucleotides, the CDR3 is TGTGCCAGTAGCCTCGACGGAGATAGCAATCAGCCCCAGCATTTT. Translated, it gives CASSLDGDSNQPQHF. Full variable domain (missing parts from reference TRBV19 and TRBJ1-5): DGGITQSPKYLFRKEGQNVTLSCEQNLNHDAMYWYRQDPGQGLRLIYYSQIVNDFQKGDIAEGYSVSREKKESFPLTVTSAQKNPTAFYLCASSLDGDSNQPQHFGDGTRLSIL.

With respect to this clone: Other DNA sequences in this specimen translate into the identical CDR3. V usage is TRBV5-4 and J usage is TRBJ2-3; D is unclear. CDR1 and CDR2 (germline): SGHNT, YYREEE (reference sequence). Trimming took 2 bases from V and 1 from J, leaving 5 bases between them. This CDR3 is built from 13 residues. The CDR3 DNA is TGTGCCAGCAGCTTAGGAGGCACAGATACGCAGTATTTT. Its translation is CASSLGGTDTQYF. Filled out from reference TRBV5-4 and TRBJ2-3, the complete variable domain reads ETGVTQSPTHLIKTRGQQVTLRCSSQSGHNTVSWYQQALGQGPQFIFQYYREEENGRGNFPPRFSGLQFPNYSSELNVNALELDDSALYLCASSLGGTDTQYFGPGTRLTVL.

The V and J genes are TRBV5-1 and TRBJ2-7; perhaps TRBD2 as D (7 bases). The CDR3 runs 14 residues. V was cut by 1 base and J by 6 bases, with 14 bases left in between. From germline, CDR1 is SGHRS and CDR2 YFSETQ. DNA of the CDR3: TGCGCCAGCAGCTTGCGGGGGGCAAGGGGCGAGCAGTACTTC. Protein: CASSLRGARGEQYF. Drawing the rest from reference TRBV5-1 and TRBJ2-7, the complete variable domain is KAGVTQTPRYLIKTRGQQVTLSCSPISGHRSVSWYQQTPGQGLQFLFEYFSETQRNKGNFPGRFSGRQFSNSRSEMNVSTLELGDSALYLCASSLRGARGEQYFGPGTRLTVT.

The chain uses TRBV27 and TRBJ2-7; 11 bases are a match to TRBD2. The CDR3 contains 15 residues. V shed 5 bases, J shed 4 bases, and the junction held 7 bases outside the gene matches. Germline CDR1 MNHEY, CDR2 SMNVEV (reference sequence). This CDR3 reads CASSPRLAGLYEQYF. Here the CDR3 DNA reads TGTGCCAGCAGTCCTAGACTAGCGGGATTATACGAGCAGTACTTC.